The 3 T cell receptor beta chains presented below share a single source sample, sequenced in a study of blood T cell repertoires in COVID-19. Assay used: immunoSEQ multiplex PCR; TCRdb lists only in-frame clones, some missing. Of over 200,000 clones in the sample, more than 70% were seen once. Material: peripheral blood. The origin of the receptors is a woman in her thirties or forties who had recovered from COVID-19.

The rearrangement joins TRBV4-1 to TRBJ2-6, with 7 positions matching TRBD1. Germline values: CDR1 MGHRA, CDR2 YSYEKL. The CDR3 spans 19 residues. V shed 2 bases and J 0 bases; nucleotides not matched to a gene: 10. The CDR3 DNA reads TGCGCCAGCAGCCAACTCCCCCTACAGGGGTCCTCTGGGGCCAACGTCCTGACTTTC. This codes for CASSQLPLQGSSGANVLTF.

This sequence joins TRBV7-2 and TRBJ1-2; 9 bases are shared with TRBD1. With V trimmed by 4 bases and J by 4 bases, 4 bases remained unmatched. The CDR3 sequence is 14 residues long. The germline V gene has CDR1 SGHTA and CDR2 FQGNSA. CDR3 in DNA: TGTGCCAGCAGCTCACAGGGGGCAGGCTATGGCTACACCTTC. Protein sequence: CASSSQGAGYGYTF.

This clone was seen once. The chain carries TRBV7-8 and TRBJ1-1; 9 bases line up with TRBD1. The CDR3 loop spans 15 amino acids. CDR1 is SGHVS and CDR2 is FQNEAQ in the germline V gene. The V gene end was trimmed by 5 bases and the J gene end by 6 bases; junction bases not matched to a gene: 10. The CDR3 DNA reads TGTGCCAGCAGCCCGTCGACAGGGGGGATCGCTGAAGCTTTCTTT. Translating gives CASSPSTGGIAEAFF.